This T cell receptor beta chain was observed in a study of OX40 agonist ivuxolimab in advanced cancers. Overall study: Three patients responded partially, comprising one with hepatocellular carcinoma and two with cutaneous melanoma.

Autoimmune disease history or systemic immunosuppression excluded patients. Germline V CDR1 and CDR2: SEHNR, FQNEAQ (reference sequence). Deletions cut 5 bases from V and 0 bases from J, with 13 bases between. There are 15 residues in the CDR3. Regarding this clone: Its antigen is still unknown.

The repertoire was sequenced with immunoSEQ multiplex PCR; TCRdb's copy has only in-frame clones and lacks some. The sample comprises 73,000 or so clones, 75% to 85% of which are singletons, and about 0.57% rests with the top ten. Findings of the study overall: Circulating CD4+ and CD8+ T cells showed clonal expansion by week 6 at 0.1 to 3.0 mg/kg. Compared with CD4+, CD8+ T cells on average had more expanded clones.

Sequencing used CD4+ or CD8+ T cells sorted from blood, obtained in a trial of the OX40 agonist ivuxolimab. The sequence was obtained from an adult with an advanced solid tumor such as melanoma, head and neck, liver or kidney cancer. The rearrangement joins TRBV7-9 to TRBJ1-1; maybe TRBD1 (5 bases). The CDR3 here is CASSPQDRLNTEAFF. The CDR3 DNA follows: TGTGCCAGCAGCCCTCAAGACAGATTGAACACTGAAGCTTTCTTT.